These 17 T cell receptor beta chains came from one sample sequenced in a study of blood T cell repertoires in COVID-19. Libraries were prepared by immunoSEQ multiplex PCR; TCRdb keeps only in-frame clonotypes and omits some of them. The sample shows around 240,000 clones, 84% of them seen only once. The sequencing input was peripheral blood. The origin of the receptors is a woman between 35 and 50 years old who had recovered from COVID-19.

The sample holds a few counts of this clone. Other DNA sequences within the sample encode an identical CDR3. The chain employs TRBV11-3 and TRBJ2-3, with 9 bases aligning to TRBD1. From germline, CDR1 is SGHNT and CDR2 YENEEA. The CDR3 sequence is 15 residues long. J lost 0 bases, V lost 4 bases, and 2 bases had no gene match. Here the CDR3 DNA reads TGTGCCAGCAGCTCCGGACAGGGGAGCACAGATACGCAGTATTTT. Protein sequence: CASSSGQGSTDTQYF.

The V and J genes are TRBV12-3 or TRBV12-4 and TRBJ1-5, with D possibly being TRBD1 (5 bases). The CDR3 covers 11 residues. Trimming removed 6 bases from V and 9 bases from J, with 9 bases in between. The CDR3 here is CASSSQGPQHF. The DNA for the CDR3 is TGTGCCAGCAGCTCCCAGGGGCCCCAGCATTTT.

This chain joins TRBV3-1 (or the pseudogene TRBV3-2) and TRBJ2-7; no clear D. The CDR3 runs 11 residues. The germline CDR1 and CDR2 sequences are LGHDT and YNNKEL (reference sequence). Trimming stripped 5 bases from V and 4 bases from J, with 6 bases between. CDR3 sequence (DNA): TGTGCCAGCAGCGCGCGTTACGAGCAGTACTTC. Its translation: CASSARYEQYF.

The chain combines TRBV6-2 or TRBV6-3 with TRBJ1-5; TRBD1 matches 7 bases. V lost 6 bases to trimming and J lost 4 bases; unmatched junction nucleotides: 3. This CDR3 has 13 residues. Germline loops: CDR1 MNHEY, CDR2 SVGEGT. The DNA of the CDR3 is TGTGCCAGCAGCCGACAGGGAAATCAGCCCCAGCATTTT. Amino acids: CASSRQGNQPQHF.

This chain links TRBV6-2 or TRBV6-3 with TRBJ2-7; the match to TRBD1 covers 8 bases. The J segment lost 3 bases and the V segment lost 6 bases, leaving 13 bases of the junction unmatched. Germline CDR1 and CDR2: MNHEY and SVGEGT. The CDR3 runs to 16 residues. The CDR3 sequence: CASSAYPTGVFYEQYF. CDR3 DNA: TGTGCCAGCAGCGCTTACCCGACAGGGGTTTTCTACGAGCAGTACTTC.

A note on this clone: At one end the junction does not follow the germline gene, possibly because of a read error. V and J are TRBV7-7 and TRBJ2-7, with 8 positions matching TRBD1. The CDR3 spans 14 residues. Germline assignment: CDR1 SSHAT and CDR2 FNYEAQ (reference sequence). This CDR3 is CASSPGTGETEQYF. The CDR3 nucleotides read TGTGCTAGCAGCCCCGGGACAGGAGAGACCGAGCAGTACTTC.

This sequence joins TRBV19 and TRBJ2-5; 7 nucleotides agree with TRBD1. Germline CDR1 is LNHDA and CDR2 is SQIVND (reference sequence). The trim removed 4 bases at V and 5 bases at J, leaving 4 bases unmatched. The CDR3 has 13 residues. CDR3 sequence reads: CASSTTGVETQYF. DNA for the CDR3: TGTGCCAGTAGTACAACAGGGGTGGAGACCCAGTACTTC.

The J gene is TRBJ1-2, the V gene TRBV5-1; 9 bases map to TRBD1. V was pared by 0 bases and J by 4 bases, with 4 bases of the junction left unmatched. The CDR3 is made up of 15 amino acids. Germline CDR1 is SGHRS and CDR2 is YFSETQ. Written as DNA, the CDR3 is TGCGCCAGCAGCTTGGAGACAGGGGGTGCCTATGGCTACACCTTC. Translation: CASSLETGGAYGYTF.

The chain couples TRBV7-2 to TRBJ2-7; unclear D gene. From germline, CDR1 is SGHTA and CDR2 FQGNSA. Trimming cost V 4 bases and J 0 bases, with 16 bases left between them. CDR3 length: 16 residues. The CDR3 is CASSSSGYNPSYEQYF. In DNA, the CDR3 is TGTGCCAGCAGCTCTTCGGGTTACAATCCCTCCTACGAGCAGTACTTC.

The chain has TRBV11-2 and TRBJ1-1; 7 positions agree with TRBD1. J was trimmed by 2 bases and V by 5 bases; bases with no gene match: 8. The CDR3 has 15 amino acids. Germline CDR1 reads SGHAT; CDR2 reads FQNNGV. CDR3 in amino acids: CASSKDRVGNTEAFF. In DNA, the CDR3 is TGTGCCAGCAGCAAAGACAGGGTCGGTAACACTGAAGCTTTCTTT.

The J gene is TRBJ2-2, the V gene TRBV11-3; D possibly corresponds to TRBD2 (5 bases). Trimming cost V 1 base and J 6 bases, with 9 bases left between them. The V gene's germline CDR1 is SGHNT and CDR2 YENEEA. The CDR3 runs to 14 residues. CDR3 region: CASSLVASPGELFF. The CDR3, as DNA: TGTGCCAGCAGCTTAGTAGCTAGCCCCGGGGAGCTGTTTTTT.

The chain combines TRBV7-8 with TRBJ1-2; 7 positions match TRBD1. The V gene end was trimmed by 3 bases and the J gene end by 2 bases; junction bases not matched to a gene: 6. This CDR3 has 15 residues. Germline CDR1 SGHVS, CDR2 FQNEAQ. The DNA for the CDR3 is TGTGCCAGCAGCTTTAGGGGGCTTGGAAACTATGGCTACACCTTC. Amino acids: CASSFRGLGNYGYTF.

The chain recombines TRBV20-1 with TRBJ2-1, with no clear D. Germline-derived CDR1 and CDR2 are DFQATT and SNEGSKA (reference sequence). The CDR3 has 11 amino acids. V lost 2 bases and J lost 15, with 14 bases in between. CDR3 amino acids: CSARIEALPFF. CDR3 in DNA: TGCAGTGCTAGAATTGAGGCCTTGCCGTTCTTC.

The chain recombines TRBV18 with TRBJ2-3, with 7 positions matching TRBD1. Germline CDR1 and CDR2: KGHSH and LQKENI. CDR3 size: 15 residues. J gave up 0 bases and V 2 bases, and 2 bases lay outside the gene matches. In nucleotides, the CDR3 is TGTGCCAGCTCACCAAGGGACAGTAGCACAGATACGCAGTATTTT. It is translated as CASSPRDSSTDTQYF.

The genes are TRBV6-2 or TRBV6-3 and TRBJ2-3; perhaps TRBD2 as D (7 bases). Germline CDR1 and CDR2: MNHEY and SVGEGT. The CDR3 totals 16 residues. V lost 0 bases and J 2 bases, leaving 12 bases between the germline ends. The CDR3: CASSYSSAGATDTQYF. The CDR3 nucleotides are TGTGCCAGCAGTTACTCGTCGGCGGGGGCCACAGATACGCAGTATTTT.

V and J are TRBV6-6 and TRBJ2-3; D is perhaps TRBD2 (6 bases). Germline CDR1 MNHNY, CDR2 SVGAGI (reference sequence). The CDR3 loop spans 16 amino acids. The V gene lost 6 bases and the J gene lost 1 base, with 17 bases spanning the gap. The CDR3 DNA reads TGTGCCAGCAGCTCCCAGGGTGGGGAGGGCACAGATACGCAGTATTTT. Translation: CASSSQGGEGTDTQYF.

The genes are TRBV7-9 and TRBJ2-3; TRBD2 is a possible D gene (6 bases). The CDR3 spans 14 residues. The germline V gene has CDR1 SEHNR and CDR2 FQNEAQ (reference sequence). The V end was cut by 8 bases, the J end by 6 bases, with 18 bases between. The DNA of the CDR3 is TGTGCCAGCTCTCTTACTGGGGGGTCTGATACGCAGTATTTT. This encodes CASSLTGGSDTQYF.